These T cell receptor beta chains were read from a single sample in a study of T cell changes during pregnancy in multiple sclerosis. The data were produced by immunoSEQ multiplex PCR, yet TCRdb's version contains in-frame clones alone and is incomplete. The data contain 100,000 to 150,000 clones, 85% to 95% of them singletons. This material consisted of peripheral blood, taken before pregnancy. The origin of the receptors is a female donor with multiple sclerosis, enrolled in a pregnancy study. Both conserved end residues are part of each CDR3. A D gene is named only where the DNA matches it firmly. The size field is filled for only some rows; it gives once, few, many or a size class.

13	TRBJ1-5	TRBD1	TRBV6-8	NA	CASPDRVNQPQHF	TGTGCCAGCCCGGACAGGGTCAATCAGCCCCAGCATTTT
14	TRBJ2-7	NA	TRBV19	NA	CASSIGDFSYEQYF	TGTGCCAGTAGTATAGGAGACTTCTCCTACGAGCAGTACTTC
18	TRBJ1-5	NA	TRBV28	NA	CASSSDLGGLSFTQPQHF	TGTGCCAGCAGTTCTGACTTGGGGGGTCTATCGTTCACCCAGCCCCAGCATTTT
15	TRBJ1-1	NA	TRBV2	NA	CASSEWQGMNTEAFF	TGTGCCAGCAGTGAATGGCAGGGGATGAACACTGAAGCTTTCTTT
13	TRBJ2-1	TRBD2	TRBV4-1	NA	CASGGLGYNEQFF	TGCGCCAGTGGTGGACTAGGGTACAATGAGCAGTTCTTC
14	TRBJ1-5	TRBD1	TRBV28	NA	CASSITGADQPQHF	TGTGCCAGCAGTATCACAGGGGCGGATCAGCCCCAGCATTTT
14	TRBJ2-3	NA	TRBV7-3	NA	CASSSDGGTDTQYF	TGTGCCAGCAGCTCCGATGGGGGGACAGATACGCAGTATTTT
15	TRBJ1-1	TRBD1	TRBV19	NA	CASSIVAGGITEAFF	TGTGCCAGTAGTATAGTTGCAGGGGGGATCACTGAAGCTTTCTTT
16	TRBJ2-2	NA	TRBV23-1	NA	CASSQGKGTNTGELFF	TGCGCCAGCAGTCAAGGGAAGGGGACAAACACCGGGGAGCTGTTTTTT
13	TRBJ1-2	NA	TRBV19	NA	CASSEQAPKGYTF	TGTGCCAGTAGCGAACAGGCCCCCAAGGGCTACACCTTC
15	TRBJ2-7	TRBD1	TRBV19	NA	CASSMGGTGFYEQYF	TGTGCCAGTAGTATGGGCGGGACAGGGTTTTACGAGCAGTACTTC
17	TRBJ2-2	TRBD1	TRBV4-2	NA	CASSQIRITGGSEELFF	TGTGCCAGCAGCCAAATCCGCATCACAGGGGGAAGCGAGGAGCTGTTTTTT
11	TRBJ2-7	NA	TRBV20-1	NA	CSARSPYEQYF	TGCAGTGCCCGTAGTCCCTACGAGCAGTACTTC
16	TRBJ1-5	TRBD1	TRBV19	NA	CASSMGGGQINQPQHF	TGTGCCAGTAGTATGGGTGGGGGACAGATAAATCAGCCCCAGCATTTT
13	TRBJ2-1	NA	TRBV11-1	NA	CASSPDYNNEQFF	TGTGCCAGCAGCCCGGACTACAACAATGAGCAGTTCTTC
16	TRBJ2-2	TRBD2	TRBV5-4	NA	CASSFLSGSVTGELFF	TGTGCCAGCAGCTTTCTTAGCGGGAGTGTCACCGGGGAGCTGTTTTTT
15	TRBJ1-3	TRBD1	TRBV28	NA	CASSLRGTGGNTIYF	TGTGCCAGCAGCCTTCGTGGGACAGGGGGAAACACCATATATTTT
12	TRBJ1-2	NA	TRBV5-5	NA	CASSLRATGASF	TGTGCCAGCAGCCTACGAGCGACAGGCGCTAGTTTC
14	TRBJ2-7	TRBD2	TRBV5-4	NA	CASSLAGGVYEQYF	TGTGCCAGCAGCTTGGCGGGGGGAGTCTACGAGCAGTACTTC
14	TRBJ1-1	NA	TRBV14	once	CASSHLAENTEAFF	TGTGCCAGCAGCCACCTGGCCGAGAACACTGAAGCTTTCTTT
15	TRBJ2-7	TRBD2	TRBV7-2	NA	CASSFSGGPSYEQYF	TGTGCCAGCAGTTTTAGCGGGGGCCCTTCCTACGAGCAGTACTTC
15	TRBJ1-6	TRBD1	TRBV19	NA	CASSDRATGDSPLHF	TGTGCCAGTAGTGACAGGGCGACGGGAGATTCACCCCTCCACTTT
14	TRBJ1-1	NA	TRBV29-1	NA	CSVGTGGRKTEAFF	TGCAGCGTTGGTACGGGGGGGCGTAAAACTGAAGCTTTCTTT
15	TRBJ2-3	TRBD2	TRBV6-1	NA	CASRDGLAVTDTQYF	TGTGCCAGCAGAGATGGACTAGCGGTCACAGATACGCAGTATTTT
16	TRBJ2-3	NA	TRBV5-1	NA	CASSRGGATKADTQYF	TGCGCCAGCTCCCGAGGCGGGGCCACAAAGGCGGATACGCAGTATTTT
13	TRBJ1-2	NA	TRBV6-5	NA	CASSRTSNYGYTF	TGTGCCAGCAGTCGGACTTCTAACTATGGCTACACCTTC
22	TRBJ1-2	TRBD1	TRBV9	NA	CASIFPSNATGGRITNNYGYTF	TGTGCCAGCATTTTCCCCTCAAACGCGACAGGGGGCCGTATCACAAATAACTATGGCTACACCTTC
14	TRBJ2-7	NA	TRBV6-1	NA	CASSASQGGYEQYF	TGTGCCAGCAGTGCGAGTCAGGGGGGCTACGAGCAGTACTTC
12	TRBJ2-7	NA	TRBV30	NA	CAWGAAVNEQYF	TGTGCCTGGGGAGCAGCAGTTAACGAGCAGTACTTC
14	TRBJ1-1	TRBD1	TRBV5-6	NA	CASSFVSGGTEAFF	TGTGCCAGCAGCTTCGTTTCAGGGGGGACTGAAGCTTTCTTT
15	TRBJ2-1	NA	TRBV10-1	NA	CASSEQPGAMNEQFF	TGCGCCAGCAGTGAGCAGCCAGGGGCGATGAATGAGCAGTTCTTC
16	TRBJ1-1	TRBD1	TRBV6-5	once	CASSYYITTGDTEAFF	TGTGCCAGCAGTTACTATATTACGACAGGGGACACTGAAGCTTTCTTT
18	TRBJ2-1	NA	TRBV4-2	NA	CASSQDFAAGIAANEQFF	TGTGCCAGCAGCCAAGATTTTGCAGCGGGCATTGCCGCTAATGAGCAGTTCTTC
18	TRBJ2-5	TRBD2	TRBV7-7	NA	CASSARLAGGTRQETQYF	TGTGCCAGCAGCGCCCGACTAGCGGGGGGGACCAGACAAGAGACCCAGTACTTC
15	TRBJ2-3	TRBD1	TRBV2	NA	CASSWRTGGYYTQYF	TGTGCCAGCAGTTGGCGGACAGGGGGCTATTATACGCAGTATTTT
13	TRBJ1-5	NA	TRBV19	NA	CASSQTRQQPQHF	TGTGCCAGTAGTCAAACCCGACAGCAGCCCCAGCATTTT
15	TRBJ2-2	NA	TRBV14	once	CASSQFSSVAGELFF	TGTGCCAGCAGCCAATTCAGTAGCGTGGCCGGGGAGCTGTTTTTT
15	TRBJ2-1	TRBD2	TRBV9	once	CASSVDGGRADEQFF	TGTGCCAGCAGCGTAGATGGCGGGAGGGCGGATGAGCAGTTCTTC
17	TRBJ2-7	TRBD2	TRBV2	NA	CASSYVAGDPINYEQYF	TGTGCCAGCAGTTACGTAGCGGGAGACCCCATAAACTACGAGCAGTACTTC
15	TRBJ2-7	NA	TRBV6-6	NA	CASSYFAASSYEQYF	TGTGCCAGCAGTTACTTCGCCGCTAGTTCCTACGAGCAGTACTTC